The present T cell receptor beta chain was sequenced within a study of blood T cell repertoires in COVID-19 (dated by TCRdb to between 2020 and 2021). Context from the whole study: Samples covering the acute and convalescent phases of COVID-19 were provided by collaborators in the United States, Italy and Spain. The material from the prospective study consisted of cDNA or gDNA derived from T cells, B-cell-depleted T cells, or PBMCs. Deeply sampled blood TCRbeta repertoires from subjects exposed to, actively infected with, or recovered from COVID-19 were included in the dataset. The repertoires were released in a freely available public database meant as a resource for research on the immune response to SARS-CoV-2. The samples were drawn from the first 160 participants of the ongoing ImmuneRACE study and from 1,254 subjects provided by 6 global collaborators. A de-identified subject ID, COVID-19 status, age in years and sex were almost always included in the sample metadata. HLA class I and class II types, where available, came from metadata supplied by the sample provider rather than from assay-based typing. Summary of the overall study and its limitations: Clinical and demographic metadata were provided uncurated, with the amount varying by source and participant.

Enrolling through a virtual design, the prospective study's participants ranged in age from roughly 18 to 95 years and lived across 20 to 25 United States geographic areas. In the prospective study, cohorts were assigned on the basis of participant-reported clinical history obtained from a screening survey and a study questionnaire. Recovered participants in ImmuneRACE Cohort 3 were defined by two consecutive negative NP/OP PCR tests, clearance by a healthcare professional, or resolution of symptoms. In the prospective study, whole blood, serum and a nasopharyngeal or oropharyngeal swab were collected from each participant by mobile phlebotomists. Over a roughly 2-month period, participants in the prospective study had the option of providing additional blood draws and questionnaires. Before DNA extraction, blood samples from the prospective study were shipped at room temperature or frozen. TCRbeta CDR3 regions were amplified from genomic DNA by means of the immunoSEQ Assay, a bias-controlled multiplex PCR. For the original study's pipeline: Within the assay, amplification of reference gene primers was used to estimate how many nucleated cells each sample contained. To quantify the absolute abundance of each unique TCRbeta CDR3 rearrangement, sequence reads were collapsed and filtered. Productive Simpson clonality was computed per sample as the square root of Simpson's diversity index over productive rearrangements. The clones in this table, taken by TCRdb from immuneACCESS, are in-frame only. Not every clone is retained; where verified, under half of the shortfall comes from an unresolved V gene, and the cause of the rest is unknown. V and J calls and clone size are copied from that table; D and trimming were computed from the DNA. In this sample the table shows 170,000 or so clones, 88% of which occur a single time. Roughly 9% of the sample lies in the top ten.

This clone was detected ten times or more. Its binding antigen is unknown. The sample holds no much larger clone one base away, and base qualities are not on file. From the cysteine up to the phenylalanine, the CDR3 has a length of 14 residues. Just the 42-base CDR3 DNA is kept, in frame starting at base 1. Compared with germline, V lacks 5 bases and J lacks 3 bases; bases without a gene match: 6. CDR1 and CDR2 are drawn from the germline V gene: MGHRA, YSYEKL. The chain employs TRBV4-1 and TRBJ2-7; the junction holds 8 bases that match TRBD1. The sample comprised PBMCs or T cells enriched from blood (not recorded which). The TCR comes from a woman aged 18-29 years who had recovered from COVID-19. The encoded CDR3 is CASSTRQGLYEQYF. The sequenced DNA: TGCGCCAGCAGCACCCGACAGGGGCTCTACGAGCAGTACTTC.